This T cell receptor (beta chain) originates from a study of T cell responses to AZD1222 COVID-19 vaccine. Looking at the study overall: Pooling of second doses given at about 4 or about 12 weeks was done. The study's findings and limits: Only five or six people who got AZD1222 tested seropositive at baseline. Among vaccine-associated CD4 TCRs, coverage spanned spike, with dominance at 160-218 and 743-854. Per reports, nearly half of all spike-specific TCRs target regions that are unmutated in variants.

As for this clone: Its specificity is not known.

The protocol was immunoSEQ multiplex PCR, while the TCRdb copy is restricted to in-frame clones and leaves out a portion. The table includes 95,000 to 150,000 clones, 85% to 90% detected once. Germline V lookup: CDR1 SGHTA, CDR2 FQGNSA. Trimming removed 2 bases from V and 8 bases from J, with 12 bases in between. CDR3 length: 13 amino acids. Here the sequenced sample was peripheral blood, taken on day 0 of AZD1222 vaccination. The gene calls are TRBV7-2 and TRBJ1-1; D is ambiguous. The TCR sequence derives from an adult in good health. The CDR3 sequence: CASSLRPLGEAFF. The CDR3 DNA follows: TGTGCCAGCAGCTTACGGCCTCTCGGGGAAGCTTTCTTT.